Listed here is a single T cell receptor beta chain. These data are taken from a study of blood T cell repertoires in COVID-19. At the level of the study: COVID-19 samples from acute and convalescent phases originated in the United States, Italy and Spain.

Enrollment of patients from Seattle took place during active infection, with longitudinal follow-up. Produced via immunoSEQ multiplex PCR; TCRdb's table is partial and in-frame only. Among 350,000 or so clones listed, about 91% were seen once. The sample consisted of peripheral blood. The TCR was taken from a woman aged 30 to 39 with COVID-19, enrolled during active disease.

CDR3 nucleotides: TGCGCCAGCAGCTTGCAAGACAGGGCGGGCACTGAAGCTTTCTTT. Its translation: CASSLQDRAGTEAFF. The J gene is TRBJ1-1, the V gene TRBV5-1; 7 nucleotides agree with TRBD1. J gave up 4 bases and V 1 base, and 7 bases lay outside the gene matches. The CDR3 is 15 residues long. In germline, CDR1 is SGHRS, CDR2 YFSETQ.